Following are 14 T cell receptor beta chains from one sample sequenced in a study of cytomegalovirus exposure and HLA in healthy donors. The PCR was carried out with 60 Vbeta primers and 13 Jbeta primers. The repertoire was sequenced with immunoSEQ multiplex PCR; TCRdb's copy has only in-frame clones and lacks some. Of over 250,000 clones in the sample, roughly 85% are singletons; the top ten hold roughly 4%. Sequencing was performed on PBMCs. The receptors originated from a man in his forties in good health and CMV-seropositive.

The chain has TRBV7-9 and TRBJ2-7, with 9 nucleotides matching TRBD1. Germline V gene data show CDR1 as SEHNR and CDR2 as FQNEAQ (reference sequence). The CDR3 is made up of 14 amino acids. Germline trimming cut 5 bases from V and 0 bases from J; bases unmatched to any gene: 2. The CDR3 spells CASSGTGSSYEQYF. The CDR3 DNA reads TGTGCCAGCAGCGGGACAGGGAGCTCCTACGAGCAGTACTTC.

This clone was observed a handful of times. The V and J genes are TRBV6-5 and TRBJ1-1; no clear D gene. The CDR3 contains 14 residues. The germline gives CDR1 MNHEY, CDR2 SVGAGI. Trimming shortened V by 6 bases and J by 5 bases, and 16 bases separated the two germline ends. The CDR3: CASSLAGSGTEAFF. In nucleotides, the CDR3 is TGTGCCAGCAGCCTTGCGGGGTCGGGGACTGAAGCTTTCTTT.

The chain recombines TRBV13 with TRBJ2-7; 8 positions agree with TRBD2. CDR1 is PRHDT, CDR2 FYEKMQ, per germline (reference sequence). Unmatched junction bases numbered 12, after V lost 10 bases and J lost 1 base. The CDR3 extends over 15 amino acids. The CDR3 DNA reads TGTGCCACCCGACCGGGGGGGCTCCATTCCTACGAGCAGTACTTC. Amino acid sequence: CATRPGGLHSYEQYF.

The J gene is TRBJ1-2, the V gene TRBV14; weak D call: TRBD1 (5 bases). The CDR3 is 17 residues long. The V end was cut by 0 bases, the J end by 1 base, with 15 bases between. CDR1 SGHDN and CDR2 FVKESK come from the germline V gene. CDR3 in amino acids: CASSQDRRGSINYGYTF. The CDR3 DNA is TGTGCCAGCAGCCAAGATCGGAGGGGAAGCATTAACTATGGCTACACCTTC.

This clone has more than one count but fewer than ten. The CDR3 here is CASSIRGVGELFF. DNA for the CDR3: TGTGCCAGTAGTATCCGGGGTGTCGGGGAGCTGTTTTTT. This sequence joins TRBV19 and TRBJ2-2; tentative D call: TRBD2 (5 bases). The CDR3 runs 13 residues. V was cut by 3 bases and J by 7 bases, with 9 bases left in between. Germline lookup yields CDR1 LNHDA and CDR2 SQIVND (reference sequence). The variable domain in full, with the rest retrieved from reference TRBV19 and TRBJ2-2, is DGGITQSPKYLFRKEGQNVTLSCEQNLNHDAMYWYRQDPGQGLRLIYYSQIVNDFQKGDIAEGYSVSREKKESFPLTVTSAQKNPTAFYLCASSIRGVGELFFGEGSRLTVL.

The rearrangement links TRBV6-1 to TRBJ1-1; TRBD1 matches at 10 bases. The CDR3 contains 17 residues. The germline gives CDR1 MNHNS, CDR2 SASEGT. Losses at the gene ends were 2 bases for V and 5 bases for J; bases not matched to a gene: 11. DNA of the CDR3: TGTGCCAGCAGTGAATCCAGGGGACAGGGGCGGAGGACTGAAGCTTTCTTT. Its protein is CASSESRGQGRRTEAFF.

This chain links TRBV14 with TRBJ2-1, with 8 bases lining up with TRBD2. The CDR3 is 16 amino acids. Germline CDR1 reads SGHDN; CDR2 reads FVKESK. V dropped 0 bases and J dropped 3; count of bases not matched to a gene: 4. DNA for the CDR3: TGTGCCAGCAGCCAAGATCTAGCGGGTATCTACAATGAGCAGTTCTTC. Translating it yields CASSQDLAGIYNEQFF.

This clone has just a few counts. The CDR3 sequence: CASSPYTGGSSGNTIYF. The CDR3 DNA sequence: TGTGCCAGCTCACCCTACACAGGGGGCTCCTCTGGAAACACCATATATTTT. This chain uses TRBV18 with TRBJ1-3, with TRBD1 matching 9 bases. This CDR3 contains 17 residues. V lost 3 bases, J lost 0 bases, and 6 bases stayed unmatched. Germline V gene lookup returns CDR1 KGHSH and CDR2 LQKENI.

This clone was counted a few times. V is TRBV19 and J is TRBJ2-1, with a tentative D call TRBD1 (6 bases). The germline V and J ends were trimmed by 2 bases and 6 bases, with 11 bases remaining between them. This CDR3 comprises 14 residues. Germline V lookup: CDR1 LNHDA, CDR2 SQIVND (reference sequence). CDR3 sequence: CASSIRGSGNEQFF. CDR3 sequence (DNA): TGTGCCAGTAGTATAAGGGGGAGTGGCAATGAGCAGTTCTTC.

This clone was seen only once. One end of the junction fails to match germline, which may point to a read error. The chain combines TRBV10-1 with TRBJ2-5; 15 bases match TRBD2. Germline V CDR1 and CDR2: WNHNN, SYGVQD (reference sequence). This CDR3 spans 15 amino acids. The CDR3 bases are TGCGCCAGCAGCCGGGGACTAGCGGGAGGAGAGGCCCAGTACTTC. As protein: CASSRGLAGGEAQYF.

There are a few counts of this clone. This chain joins TRBV4-1 and TRBJ2-7; D not certain. CDR1 is MGHRA, CDR2 YSYEKL, per germline. Between the trimmed V and J ends, which lost 1 base and 2 bases, there was a span of 6 bases. The CDR3 is made up of 13 amino acids. The CDR3 here is CASSQVEAYEQYF. The CDR3 bases are TGCGCCAGCAGCCAAGTTGAGGCCTACGAGCAGTACTTC.

This chain connects TRBV6-6 to TRBJ1-5, with D unclear. The V end lost 6 bases, the J end lost 3 bases, and 12 bases lay between the germline ends. Per the germline V gene, CDR1 is MNHNY and CDR2 is SVGAGI (reference sequence). This CDR3 has 14 residues. The CDR3, as DNA: TGTGCCAGCAGGGATCAGGCGATCAATCAGCCCCAGCATTTT. This sequence encodes CASRDQAINQPQHF.

The chain recombines TRBV15 with TRBJ1-2; 7 bases line up with TRBD1. This CDR3 contains 14 residues. Looked up from germline, CDR1 is LNHNV and CDR2 is YYDKDF (reference sequence). The V and J ends lost 5 bases and 6 bases, in that order; junction bases with no gene match: 9. The CDR3 region is CATSPNRGFDGYTF. DNA for the CDR3: TGTGCCACCAGCCCGAACAGGGGTTTCGATGGCTACACCTTC.

V gene TRBV7-2 combines with J gene TRBJ2-7; 10 bases match TRBD2. The CDR3 is made up of 17 amino acids. Trimming cost V 2 bases and J 4 bases; bases outside gene matches: 11. Germline V gives CDR1 SGHTA, CDR2 FQGNSA. The CDR3 loop reads CASSLSSSGSGRYEQYF. For the CDR3, the DNA is TGTGCCAGCAGCTTAAGCTCTAGCGGGAGCGGTCGGTACGAGCAGTACTTC.